The TCR beta chain described here comes from a study of shared clonotypes between healthy human individuals. On the study more broadly: Aged 18 to 49, the donors were a couple of women and a few men.

CDR3 length: 16 amino acids. Germline V lookup: CDR1 ENHRY, CDR2 SYGVKD. V gave up 5 bases and J gave up 7 bases, with 23 bases separating them. Whole-study results and caveats: An expected dependence of interdonor clonotype sharing on sequencing depth was noted.

There were no recent acute infections or vaccinations among the donors, who were healthy HIV-negative adults. In replicate PCRs of unsorted PBMC, approximately 0.3 ug DNA, around 30,000 T cell genomes, was used. Clones were sequenced by immunoSEQ multiplex PCR, and TCRdb holds only the in-frame ones, with some missing. The data contain roughly 450,000 clones, around 79% of them singletons. Points on this clone: Its antigen is not identified.

The chain combines TRBV10-3 with TRBJ1-2; no firm D call. The TCR comes from a woman aged 40 to 50 in good health. Some clones in this sample may be carry-over from other donors' samples. Sequencing input: PBMCs. CDR3 residues: CAISKRTATGLSGYTF. The CDR3 DNA is TGTGCCATCAGTAAAAGGACTGCTACTGGGCTGTCTGGCTACACCTTC.